These 32 T cell receptor beta chains share one sample of origin, sequenced in a study of cytomegalovirus exposure and HLA in healthy donors. PCR involved 60 Vbeta and 13 Jbeta primers. Clones were sequenced by immunoSEQ multiplex PCR, and TCRdb holds only the in-frame ones, with some missing. Its listing shows approximately 70,000 clones. Source material: PBMCs. The source is a woman in her thirties or forties in good health and CMV-seropositive.

This chain connects TRBV7-2 to TRBJ2-3, with 7 bases fitting TRBD2. The CDR3 spans 16 residues. Germline CDR1 reads SGHTA; CDR2 reads FQGNSA. The trim removed 0 bases at V and 0 bases at J, leaving 3 bases unmatched. The CDR3 coding sequence is TGTGCCAGCAGCTTAGCGGGGGGAGGGAGCACAGATACGCAGTATTTT. This sequence encodes CASSLAGGGSTDTQYF.

The CDR3 is CASSVDSTGGIFANTGELFF. The DNA for the CDR3 is TGTGCCAGCAGCGTAGATTCGACAGGGGGCATATTTGCGAACACCGGGGAGCTGTTTTTT. This chain joins TRBV9 and TRBJ2-2, with 10 bases identical to TRBD1. Germline trimming cut 0 bases from V and 0 bases from J; bases unmatched to any gene: 11. The CDR3 runs 20 residues. Germline CDR1 reads SGDLS; CDR2 reads YYNGEE. Based on the CDR3 plus reference TRBV9 and TRBJ2-2, the full variable domain is DSGVTQTPKHLITATGQRVTLRCSPRSGDLSVYWYQQSLDQGLQFLIQYYNGEERAKGNILERFSAQQFPDLHSELNLSSLELGDSALYFCASSVDSTGGIFANTGELFFGEGSRLTVL.

The CDR3 DNA is TGTGCCAGCAGCTTGACTAGCGGGGGGCCAGCCACCGGGGAGCTGTTTTTT. It translates to CASSLTSGGPATGELFF. The V gene is TRBV7-8, the J gene TRBJ2-2; 13 bases align to TRBD2. The ends lost 3 bases at V and 4 bases at J; junction bases unmatched: 5. The CDR3 has 17 amino acids. CDR1 is SGHVS and CDR2 is FQNEAQ in the germline V gene.

This rearrangement joins TRBV7-2 to TRBJ1-2; D ambiguous. Trimming cost V 5 bases and J 8 bases, with 18 bases left between them. The CDR3 totals 14 residues. Per the germline V gene, CDR1 is SGHTA and CDR2 is FQGNSA. DNA for the CDR3: TGTGCCAGCAGCCTAGGAGGGCAGCGGCGAGGCTACACCTTC. This gives the protein CASSLGGQRRGYTF.

This rearrangement joins TRBV28 to TRBJ1-6, with D possibly matching TRBD1 (6 bases). Trimming stripped 5 bases from V and 3 bases from J, with 11 bases between. From germline, CDR1 is MDHEN and CDR2 SYDVKM. CDR3 length: 15 amino acids. CDR3 sequence: CASSTPGHYNSPLHF. Written as DNA, the CDR3 is TGTGCCAGCAGTACACCGGGACACTATAATTCACCCCTCCACTTT.

The chain is built from TRBV11-3 and TRBJ2-1; TRBD2 agrees at 10 bases. The ends lost 5 bases at V and 8 bases at J; junction bases unmatched: 6. Germline lookup yields CDR1 SGHNT and CDR2 YENEEA. This CDR3 region has 14 residues. CDR3 region: CASSLGTSVDEQFF. The CDR3 nucleotides read TGTGCCAGCAGCCTCGGGACTAGCGTCGATGAGCAGTTCTTC.

The V gene is TRBV27, the J gene TRBJ1-5; D gene ambiguous. There are 17 residues in the CDR3. Germline CDR1 reads MNHEY; CDR2 reads SMNVEV (reference sequence). Deletions cut 2 bases from V and 3 bases from J, with 17 bases between. The CDR3 bases are TGTGCCAGCAGTTTACTCTTACAGAAAGCCCTCAATCAGCCCCAGCATTTT. This encodes CASSLLLQKALNQPQHF.

The chain employs TRBV7-9 and TRBJ1-5; TRBD1 aligns across 9 bases. The length of the CDR3 is 16 residues. Trimming cost V 5 bases and J 2 bases; bases outside gene matches: 7. Germline CDR1 is SEHNR and CDR2 is FQNEAQ (reference sequence). The CDR3 DNA reads TGTGCCAGCAGCCCAGGGACAGGGTGGGGCAATCAGCCCCAGCATTTT. Translating it yields CASSPGTGWGNQPQHF.

The V gene is TRBV19, the J gene TRBJ1-1; 7 nucleotides line up with TRBD1. CDR3 length: 16 residues. The J segment lost 0 bases and the V segment lost 5 bases, leaving 9 bases of the junction unmatched. Germline CDR1 and CDR2: LNHDA and SQIVND (reference sequence). Here the CDR3 DNA reads TGTGCCAGTAGTTTCACAGGGGTAGGAGTGAACACTGAAGCTTTCTTT. Its protein is CASSFTGVGVNTEAFF.

The chain combines TRBV9 with TRBJ2-7; D is perhaps TRBD1 (6 bases). CDR3 length equals 15 residues. Trimming cost V 0 bases and J 1 base, with 11 bases left between them. Germline loops: CDR1 SGDLS, CDR2 YYNGEE. CDR3 sequence reads: CASSVASDRSYEQYF. The CDR3 nucleotides read TGTGCCAGCAGCGTAGCTTCAGACAGGTCCTACGAGCAGTACTTC.

The J gene is TRBJ2-7, the V gene TRBV6-6; TRBD2 agrees at 9 bases. V dropped 2 bases and J dropped 6; count of bases not matched to a gene: 11. The germline V gene has CDR1 MNHNY and CDR2 SVGAGI (reference sequence). The CDR3 covers 16 residues. The CDR3 sequence is CASSYPGGGAGGEQYF. CDR3 sequence (DNA): TGTGCCAGCAGTTACCCAGGCGGGGGGGCCGGGGGCGAGCAGTACTTC.

V usage is TRBV29-1 and J usage is TRBJ1-2; the match to TRBD1 covers 12 bases. The germline CDR1 and CDR2 sequences are SQVTM and ANQGSEA. The junction had 17 bases not matched to a gene; V was cut back by 3 bases and J by 6 bases. CDR3 length: 18 residues. This CDR3 reads CSVDPPGTGGSWADGYTF. Here the CDR3 DNA reads TGCAGCGTTGACCCTCCCGGGACAGGGGGCTCTTGGGCTGATGGCTACACCTTC.

The chain joins TRBV18 to TRBJ2-7; perhaps TRBD2 as D (7 bases). The V end was cut by 1 base, the J end by 6 bases, with 13 bases between. This CDR3 is 14 amino acids long. Germline loops: CDR1 KGHSH, CDR2 LQKENI. The CDR3 reads CASSPREGGGEQYF. CDR3 DNA: TGTGCCAGCTCACCACGGGAGGGGGGCGGCGAGCAGTACTTC.

V usage is TRBV6-1 and J usage is TRBJ2-2; maybe TRBD2 (5 bases). Germline values: CDR1 MNHNS, CDR2 SASEGT. The CDR3 is 14 residues long. V was cut by 8 bases and J by 4 bases, with 14 bases left in between. The CDR3 bases are TGTGCCAGCGGGAGATCCGGAAGCACCGGGGAGCTGTTTTTT. Its protein is CASGRSGSTGELFF.

The chain combines TRBV5-1 with TRBJ1-2; 7 nucleotides agree with TRBD1. CDR3 length equals 15 residues. Germline V gene lookup returns CDR1 SGHRS and CDR2 YFSETQ. V lost 4 bases, J lost 0 bases, and 6 bases stayed unmatched. The CDR3 reads CASSMDRTANYGYTF. The CDR3 nucleotides read TGCGCCAGCAGCATGGACAGGACAGCTAACTATGGCTACACCTTC.

For this clone: Within the sample, other DNA sequences also encode this same CDR3. The CDR3 sequence is CASSLLDRSYEQYF. The DNA for the CDR3 is TGCGCCAGCAGCTTGTTAGATCGATCCTACGAGCAGTACTTC. J is TRBJ2-7 and V is TRBV5-1, with D uncertain. CDR3 length equals 14 residues. V lost 1 base and J lost 1, with 9 bases in between. CDR1 is SGHRS, CDR2 YFSETQ, per germline.

The chain combines TRBV10-3 with TRBJ2-7; TRBD2 is a possible D gene (5 bases). The germline V gene encodes CDR1 ENHRY and CDR2 SYGVKD. Trimming took off 10 bases at V and 0 bases at J, with 22 bases between the two ends. The CDR3 is made up of 16 amino acids. The CDR3 region is CASTTKDSSSSYEQYF. The CDR3 nucleotides are TGTGCCAGCACCACAAAGGACTCATCAAGCTCCTACGAGCAGTACTTC.

The V and J genes are TRBV5-6 and TRBJ1-1; D ambiguous. Trimming pared 4 bases from V and 5 bases from J, leaving 15 bases between. Germline V gene data show CDR1 as SGHDT and CDR2 as YYEEEE. This CDR3 is 14 amino acids long. The CDR3 protein is CASSPTLPSTEAFF. CDR3 bases: TGTGCCAGCAGCCCTACGCTGCCGAGTACTGAAGCTTTCTTT.

V and J are TRBV9 and TRBJ2-3, with a possible D match to TRBD1 (5 bases). Trimming took off 3 bases at V and 2 bases at J, with 7 bases between the two ends. Germline V CDR1 and CDR2: SGDLS, YYNGEE. The CDR3 consists of 13 residues. The CDR3 region has the DNA TGTGCCAGCAGCGCAGGGTACACAGATACGCAGTATTTT. It translates to CASSAGYTDTQYF.

V gene TRBV6-1 combines with J gene TRBJ2-5; unclear D gene. The last part of the DNA fits TRBJ2-7 better; the J call may be wrong. Germline assignment: CDR1 MNHNS and CDR2 SASEGT. The CDR3 consists of 13 residues. The CDR3 DNA follows: TGTGCCAGCAGTACAGAGAACTCCTACGAGCAGTACTTC. Translation: CASSTENSYEQYF.

The chain uses TRBV27 and TRBJ2-7; the D gene is possibly TRBD2 (5 bases). The CDR3 length is 13 residues. V gave up 3 bases and J gave up 2 bases, with 8 bases separating them. CDR1 MNHEY and CDR2 SMNVEV come from the germline V gene (reference sequence). The CDR3 nucleotides are TGTGCCAGCAGTTTCGGGATTACCTACGAGCAGTACTTC. It codes for CASSFGITYEQYF.

The chain has TRBV15 and TRBJ2-7, with 11 bases fitting TRBD2. Germline trimming cut 8 bases from V and 3 bases from J; bases unmatched to any gene: 6. Germline V CDR1 and CDR2: LNHNV, YYDKDF (reference sequence). The CDR3 sequence is 14 residues long. CDR3 amino acids: CATGASGGIYEQYF. For the CDR3, the DNA is TGTGCCACCGGTGCTAGCGGGGGGATCTACGAGCAGTACTTC.

This chain links TRBV27 with TRBJ2-7, with 15 positions matching TRBD2. The CDR3 sequence is 19 residues long. With V trimmed by 3 bases and J by 4 bases, 13 bases remained unmatched. Germline loops: CDR1 MNHEY, CDR2 SMNVEV (reference sequence). This CDR3 reads CASSLYYRTGLAGGYEQYF. Here the CDR3 DNA reads TGTGCCAGCAGTTTGTACTACAGGACCGGACTAGCGGGGGGGTACGAGCAGTACTTC.

This chain connects TRBV5-1 to TRBJ1-3; perhaps TRBD1 as D (5 bases). The V end lost 2 bases, the J end lost 0 bases, and 9 bases lay between the germline ends. Germline lookup yields CDR1 SGHRS and CDR2 YFSETQ. The CDR3 sequence is 15 residues long. CDR3 bases: TGCGCCAGCAGCTTTCTGGGGCACTCTGGAAACACCATATATTTT. It translates to CASSFLGHSGNTIYF.

The CDR3 sequence: CASSVGTGGVYYTF. The CDR3 DNA reads TGTGCCAGCAGCGTAGGAACAGGGGGCGTATACTACACCTTC. The V and J genes are TRBV9 and TRBJ1-2; 9 bases are a match to TRBD1. CDR1 is SGDLS, CDR2 YYNGEE, per germline. The CDR3 runs to 14 residues. Trimming cost V 0 bases and J 10 bases; bases outside gene matches: 7. The variable domain in full, completed from reference TRBV9 and TRBJ1-2, reads DSGVTQTPKHLITATGQRVTLRCSPRSGDLSVYWYQQSLDQGLQFLIQYYNGEERAKGNILERFSAQQFPDLHSELNLSSLELGDSALYFCASSVGTGGVYYTFGSGTRLTVV.

This chain connects TRBV6-4 to TRBJ2-1; 9 nucleotides align to TRBD2. The ends lost 0 bases at V and 4 bases at J; junction bases unmatched: 1. Per germline, CDR1 MRHNA and CDR2 SNTAGT. The CDR3 extends over 15 amino acids. This CDR3 is CASSDSAGGYNEQFF. Written as DNA, the CDR3 is TGTGCCAGCAGTGACTCGGCGGGAGGGTACAATGAGCAGTTCTTC.

This sequence joins TRBV6-5 and TRBJ2-1; D not certain. The V gene's germline CDR1 is MNHEY and CDR2 SVGAGI. Deletions cut 5 bases from V and 7 bases from J, with 12 bases between. The CDR3 runs 13 residues. CDR3 in DNA: TGTGCCAGCAGTGAACTCCCGCGGAATGAGCAGTTCTTC. Its translation is CASSELPRNEQFF.

This rearrangement joins TRBV5-6 to TRBJ2-5, with TRBD2 identical over 8 bases. Unmatched junction bases numbered 7, after V lost 4 bases and J lost 2 bases. Germline lookup yields CDR1 SGHDT and CDR2 YYEEEE. The CDR3 runs to 15 residues. CDR3 sequence reads: CASSPLAGQQETQYF. For the CDR3, the DNA is TGTGCCAGCAGCCCCCTAGCGGGCCAACAAGAGACCCAGTACTTC.

The rearrangement joins TRBV25-1 to TRBJ1-4; perhaps TRBD1 as D (5 bases). Germline CDR1 is MGHDK and CDR2 is SYGVNS. This CDR3 is 13 amino acids long. Trimming left V 5 bases short and J 7 bases short, with 11 bases between. The chain's CDR3 is CASSRGAAEKLFF. In nucleotides, the CDR3 is TGTGCCAGCAGTAGGGGCGCGGCTGAAAAACTGTTTTTT.

The CDR3 nucleotides read TGTGCCAGCAGCCCCGGGGGGACCCTCACAGATACGCAGTATTTT. It yields the protein CASSPGGTLTDTQYF. The rearrangement uses TRBV9 and TRBJ2-3, with 7 bases fitting TRBD2. The CDR3 is 15 amino acids. J gave up 2 bases and V 4 bases, and 7 bases lay outside the gene matches. Germline loops: CDR1 SGDLS, CDR2 YYNGEE.

The V and J genes are TRBV5-1 and TRBJ2-3; 10 bases match TRBD2. After removal of 0 bases from V and 4 bases from J, the junction contained 5 bases not matched to a gene. CDR1 is SGHRS, CDR2 YFSETQ, per germline. CDR3 length: 16 residues. The CDR3 nucleotides read TGCGCCAGCAGCTTGGAGGCACTAGCGGGATCAGATACGCAGTATTTT. Translation: CASSLEALAGSDTQYF.

This sequence joins TRBV13 and TRBJ1-2, with D perhaps TRBD1 (6 bases). Germline V gives CDR1 PRHDT, CDR2 FYEKMQ (reference sequence). CDR3 length: 15 amino acids. Trimming pared 3 bases from V and 7 bases from J, leaving 18 bases between. CDR3 nucleotide sequence: TGTGCCAGCAGCTTGGGGGCCTCGGGGAGGGGTGGCTACACCTTC. The encoded protein is CASSLGASGRGGYTF.